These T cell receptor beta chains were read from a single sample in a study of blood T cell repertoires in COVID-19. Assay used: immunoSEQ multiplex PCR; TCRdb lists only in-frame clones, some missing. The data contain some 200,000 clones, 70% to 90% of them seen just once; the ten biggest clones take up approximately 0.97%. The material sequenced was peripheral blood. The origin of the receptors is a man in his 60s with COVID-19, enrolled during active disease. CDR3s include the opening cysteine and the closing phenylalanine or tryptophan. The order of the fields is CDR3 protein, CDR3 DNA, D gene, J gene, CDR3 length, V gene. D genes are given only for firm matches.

CASRGARNNYGYTF	TGTGCCAGCAGGGGGGCCAGAAATAACTATGGCTACACCTTC	.	TRBJ1-2	14	TRBV21-1
CASSHGDGTVGEQYF	TGTGCCAGCAGCCACGGGGATGGGACAGTCGGCGAGCAGTACTTC	TRBD1	TRBJ2-7	15	TRBV6-5
CASRDGFISTDTQYF	TGTGCCAGCAGAGACGGGTTTATCAGCACAGATACGCAGTATTTT	.	TRBJ2-3	15	TRBV27
CASSQGNQETQYF	TGTGCCAGCAGCCAAGGTAATCAAGAGACCCAGTACTTC	.	TRBJ2-5	13	TRBV4-2
CASSVGQGKNQPQHF	TGTGCCAGCAGTGTCGGACAGGGCAAAAATCAGCCCCAGCATTTT	TRBD1	TRBJ1-5	15	TRBV27
CASSDPGRNTEAFF	TGTGCCAGCAGTGATCCAGGAAGGAACACTGAAGCTTTCTTT	.	TRBJ1-1	14	TRBV6-1
CASIPTPGDHEQYF	TGTGCCAGTATTCCCACCCCAGGTGATCACGAGCAGTACTTC	.	TRBJ2-7	14	TRBV19
CASSYPQRTSYNEQFF	TGTGCCAGCAGTTACCCCCAGCGAACTTCCTACAATGAGCAGTTCTTC	.	TRBJ2-1	16	TRBV6-5
CASSQDLRGNEQFF	TGTGCCAGCAGCCAAGATCTTAGAGGGAATGAGCAGTTCTTC	.	TRBJ2-1	14	TRBV14
CASSRPRVASTGELFF	TGTGCCAGTAGCCGCCCTCGGGTAGCGAGCACCGGGGAGCTGTTTTTT	.	TRBJ2-2	16	TRBV19
CASSIGRGGNQPQHF	TGTGCCAGTAGTATTGGGAGGGGTGGCAATCAGCCCCAGCATTTT	.	TRBJ1-5	15	TRBV19
CASSLTSGRAPGNEQFF	TGTGCCAGCAGCCTGACTAGCGGGAGGGCCCCGGGAAATGAGCAGTTCTTC	TRBD2	TRBJ2-1	17	TRBV7-6
CASSPRAGLNTEAFF	TGTGCCAGCAGCCCCCGGGCGGGGTTGAACACTGAAGCTTTCTTT	.	TRBJ1-1	15	TRBV16
CASRIGQARTDTQYF	TGTGCCAGCAGAATTGGACAGGCGCGCACAGATACGCAGTATTTT	TRBD1	TRBJ2-3	15	TRBV2
CASSLAGTGGTEAFF	TGCGCCAGCAGCTTGGCCGGGACAGGGGGCACTGAAGCTTTCTTT	TRBD1	TRBJ1-1	15	TRBV5-1
CASSLQAGSGNTIYF	TGTGCCAGCTCACTACAAGCGGGAAGTGGAAACACCATATATTTT	.	TRBJ1-3	15	TRBV18
CASSLAGGGQPQHF	TGTGCCAGCAGTTTGGCGGGAGGCGGTCAGCCCCAGCATTTT	.	TRBJ1-5	14	TRBV28
CATSTGQETQYF	TGTGCCACCTCGACAGGACAAGAGACCCAGTACTTC	.	TRBJ2-5	12	TRBV10-3
CASSLLRDRGHEQFF	TGTGCCAGCAGCTTACTTAGGGACAGGGGGCATGAGCAGTTCTTC	TRBD1	TRBJ2-1	15	TRBV7-2
CASRTGMRQPQHF	TGTGCCAGCAGGACAGGGATGCGACAGCCCCAGCATTTT	TRBD1	TRBJ1-5	13	TRBV2
CASSRDYDSNQPQHF	TGTGCCAGCAGTCGGGACTACGATAGCAATCAGCCCCAGCATTTT	.	TRBJ1-5	15	TRBV6-5
CASSYSSQGTTEAFF	TGTGCCAGCAGTTACTCGAGCCAGGGGACCACTGAAGCTTTCTTT	.	TRBJ1-1	15	TRBV6-5